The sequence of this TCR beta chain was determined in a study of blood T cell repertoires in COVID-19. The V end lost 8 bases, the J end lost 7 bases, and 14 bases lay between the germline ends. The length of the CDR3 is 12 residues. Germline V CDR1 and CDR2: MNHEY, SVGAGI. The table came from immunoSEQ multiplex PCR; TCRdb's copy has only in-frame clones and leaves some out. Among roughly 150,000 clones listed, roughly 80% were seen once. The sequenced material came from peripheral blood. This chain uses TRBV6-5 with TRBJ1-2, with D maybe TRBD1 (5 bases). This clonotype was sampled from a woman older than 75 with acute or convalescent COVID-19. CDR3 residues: CASSDRFLGYTF. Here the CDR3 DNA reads TGTGCCAGCTCTGACAGATTCCTTGGCTACACCTTC.